The rows below give T cell receptor beta chains drawn from one sample of a study of T cells in Graves' hyperthyroidism and ophthalmopathy. TCRdb re-called the multiplex PCR reads through MiXCR, storing one row per CDR3 protein. The sample contains 450,000 to 650,000 distinct CDR3 sequences, under 20% of which appear only once. The sequenced material came from blood. These receptor sequences come from a young woman with Graves' ophthalmopathy. Both conserved end residues are part of each CDR3. A D gene is named only where the DNA matches it firmly. Clone size is not always given. Where it is, it says once, few, many or a class for expanded clones.

j_gene	v_gene	abundance	d_gene	CDR3nt	CDR3aa
TRBJ2-3	TRBV30	many	.	TGTGCCTGTGCTAGCTGGAGCACAGATACGCAGTATTTT	CACASWSTDTQYF
TRBJ1-5	TRBV20-1	.	TRBD1	TGCAGTGCGATGGACAGGGATGCCCAGCCCCAGCATTTT	CSAMDRDAQPQHF
TRBJ1-2	TRBV30	.	TRBD1	TGTGCCTGGAGAGCGACAGGGCCCCCATATGGCTACACCTTC	CAWRATGPPYGYTF
TRBJ2-2	TRBV18	many	.	TGTGCCAGCTCACCACTGGCGCCCCGGGAGCTGTTTTTT	CASSPLAPRELFF
TRBJ2-3	TRBV12-3/TRBV12-4	.	TRBD2	TGTGCCAGCAGTACCGACGCCGGGACTAAAACAGATACGCAGTATTTT	CASSTDAGTKTDTQYF
TRBJ2-1	TRBV2	.	TRBD1	TGTACCAGCGGGGACCGGGACAGGGCCAATGAGCAGTTCTTC	CTSGDRDRANEQFF
TRBJ1-6	TRBV5-6	few	.	TGTGCCAGCAGCTTAGGGACGCGCAATTCACCCCTCCACTTT	CASSLGTRNSPLHF
TRBJ2-3	TRBV7-9	.	TRBD2	TGTGCCAGCAGCTTGGATCCAGCGGGGGGGCTTGCAGATACGCAGTATTTT	CASSLDPAGGLADTQYF
TRBJ1-5	TRBV30	many	TRBD1	TGTGCTTGGGGCAGGGGGTTTGATCAGCCCCAGCATTTT	CAWGRGFDQPQHF
TRBJ2-3	TRBV6-1	.	.	TGTGCCAGCAGCCAACGGGGTTACACAGATACGCAGTATTTT	CASSQRGYTDTQYF
TRBJ2-7	TRBV6-1	few	.	TGTGCCAGCAGTGAAGCAGCCGGGACACCAGCCTACGAGCAGTACTTC	CASSEAAGTPAYEQYF
TRBJ1-3	TRBV9	.	.	TGTGCCAGCAGCATATCGACAGATAGAGAAAACTCTGGAAACACCATATATTTT	CASSISTDRENSGNTIYF
TRBJ2-3	TRBV20-1	.	.	TGCAGTGCTCACTTTATGGGGGAGGCCAGGGATACGCAGTATTTT	CSAHFMGEARDTQYF
TRBJ2-3	TRBV3-1	many	TRBD2	TGTGCCAGCAGCCAAGGGGTAGCGGGGGGGCCCACAGATACGCAGTATTTT	CASSQGVAGGPTDTQYF
TRBJ2-2	TRBV5-6	.	.	TGTGCCAGCAGCTTCCCGGGATTATACACCGGGGAGCTGTTTTTT	CASSFPGLYTGELFF
TRBJ2-7	TRBV27	few	.	TGTGCCAGCAGTTTATCGGGGATCGACGAGCAGTACTTC	CASSLSGIDEQYF
TRBJ2-3	TRBV6-1	few	TRBD1	TGTGCCAGCTGCGGACAGGGGCCTAAAGTATATACGCAGTATTTT	CASCGQGPKVYTQYF
TRBJ2-7	TRBV5-6	.	TRBD1	TGTGCCAGCAGCCCAAGGGGGCGCCACGAGCAGTACTTC	CASSPRGRHEQYF
TRBJ2-6	TRBV12-3/TRBV12-4	many	TRBD2	TGTGCCAGCAGTGTCCAGCGGGAGGGAAGATCGGGGGCCAACGTCCTGACTTTC	CASSVQREGRSGANVLTF
TRBJ1-5	TRBV18	many	.	TGTGCCAGCTCACCAGACAGGACGAATCAGCCCCAGCATTTT	CASSPDRTNQPQHF
TRBJ2-4	TRBV4-2	.	.	TGTGCCAGCAGCCAAGGTGGTAGTCAAGCCAAAAACATTCAGTACTTC	CASSQGGSQAKNIQYF
TRBJ2-3	TRBV29-1	many	.	TGCAGCGTCGAAGTAAGGGTTAGCACAGATACGCAGTATTTT	CSVEVRVSTDTQYF
TRBJ1-1	TRBV27	many	.	TGTGCCAGCAAAGAGGATCTGAACACTGAAGCTTTCTTT	CASKEDLNTEAFF
TRBJ2-1	TRBV30	many	.	TGTGCCTGGGAGACCGGGAGCTCCTACAATGAGCAGTTCTTC	CAWETGSSYNEQFF
TRBJ1-2	TRBV24-1	.	.	TGTGCCACCAGTGATTTAGGGTTCGCTGGCTACACCTTC	CATSDLGFAGYTF
TRBJ2-7	TRBV6-1	many	TRBD2	TGTGCCAGCAGAACGCGGGGGAGCTCCTACGAGCAGTACTTC	CASRTRGSSYEQYF
TRBJ2-7	TRBV7-2	many	.	TGTGCCAGCAGCTTTACTGGGGGCGCCCCGGTGCGGGAGCAGTACTTC	CASSFTGGAPVREQYF
TRBJ2-5	TRBV14	.	TRBD2	TGTGCCGGCAGCCAAGCCATAACTAGCGGGAGGGTCGACGAGACCCAGTACTTC	CAGSQAITSGRVDETQYF
TRBJ2-7	TRBV19	few	.	TGTGCCAGTAGTATTTCGACGGGCGAGCAGTACTTC	CASSISTGEQYF
TRBJ1-4	TRBV30	many	.	TGTGCCTGCCTTCAGGGGAGGGATGAAAAACTGTTTTTT	CACLQGRDEKLFF
TRBJ2-6	TRBV20-1	few	.	TGCAGTGTAGCGTATGGGGCCAACGTCCTGACTTTC	CSVAYGANVLTF
TRBJ2-5	TRBV20-1	many	.	TGCAGTGCTGCCCCCCGGGGTAGGGAGACCCAGTACTTC	CSAAPRGRETQYF
TRBJ1-2	TRBV4-1	few	TRBD1	TGCGCCAGCAGCCAAGTAGTCGGAACCCGGACAGGGAGCTATGGCTACACCTTC	CASSQVVGTRTGSYGYTF